Listed here are 11 T cell receptor beta chains from one sample, sequenced in a study of blood T cell repertoires in COVID-19. TCRdb keeps only in-frame clones here, not all; method: immunoSEQ multiplex PCR. The sample lists 180,000 or so clones; 70% to 90% were seen once. Sequencing was performed on peripheral blood. These receptors were collected from a man between 40 and 49 years old with active or convalescent COVID-19.

About this clone: An end of the junction differs from the germline gene, which may be a read error. CDR3: CASSLDSQGGFF. The CDR3 DNA follows: TGTGCCAGCAGCTTAGACAGCCAGGGAGGTTTCTTC. The chain carries TRBV11-3 and TRBJ1-2; weak D call: TRBD1 (5 bases). CDR3 length: 12 amino acids. CDR1 is SGHNT and CDR2 is YENEEA in the germline V gene. Variable domain in full (rest from reference TRBV11-3 and TRBJ1-2): EAGVVQSPRYKIIEKKQPVAFWCNPISGHNTLYWYLQNLGQGPELLIRYENEEAVDDSQLPKDRFSAERLKGVDSTLKIQPAELGDSAVYLCASSLDSQGGFFGSGTRLTVV.

V is TRBV5-1 and J is TRBJ1-1; D is unclear. The CDR3 is 15 residues long. Per germline, CDR1 SGHRS and CDR2 YFSETQ. V shed 0 bases and J shed 0 bases, with 9 bases lying between them. CDR3 sequence (DNA): TGCGCCAGCAGCTTGGAAACACGATTGAACACTGAAGCTTTCTTT. It yields the protein CASSLETRLNTEAFF.

J is TRBJ2-1 and V is TRBV4-3; weak D call: TRBD1 (6 bases). This CDR3 is 16 amino acids long. Germline CDR1 reads LGHNA; CDR2 reads YSLEER. V was cut by 2 bases and J by 4 bases, with 15 bases left in between. CDR3 sequence: CASSQTTGWQYNEQFF. The CDR3 bases are TGCGCCAGCAGCCAAACAACAGGGTGGCAGTACAATGAGCAGTTCTTC.

CDR3 protein: CASSYLAGQGGLGVIAEAFF. CDR3 bases: TGTGCCAGCAGTTACCTTGCGGGGCAGGGGGGATTAGGGGTGATCGCTGAAGCTTTCTTT. The V call is TRBV6-2 or TRBV6-3, the J call TRBJ1-1, with TRBD1 matching over 7 bases. V was pared by 2 bases and J by 6 bases, with 24 bases of the junction left unmatched. The CDR3 consists of 20 residues. Germline lookup yields CDR1 MNHEY and CDR2 SVGEGT.

The chain is built from TRBV5-4 and TRBJ1-1; D is perhaps TRBD1 (5 bases). The CDR3 is 14 residues long. Per germline, CDR1 SGHNT and CDR2 YYREEE (reference sequence). Trimming took 7 bases from V and 5 from J, leaving 18 bases between them. This CDR3 reads CASQNIGKGTEAFF. For the CDR3, the DNA is TGTGCCAGCCAAAACATCGGAAAGGGGACTGAAGCTTTCTTT. Full variable domain (remainder filled in from reference TRBV5-4 and TRBJ1-1): ETGVTQSPTHLIKTRGQQVTLRCSSQSGHNTVSWYQQALGQGPQFIFQYYREEENGRGNFPPRFSGLQFPNYSSELNVNALELDDSALYLCASQNIGKGTEAFFGQGTRLTVV.

This chain connects TRBV19 to TRBJ1-5, with D unresolved. From germline, CDR1 is LNHDA and CDR2 SQIVND (reference sequence). The CDR3 loop spans 13 amino acids. Trimming removed 3 bases at V and 5 bases at J, with 8 bases between. CDR3 protein: CASSINEDQPQHF. Here the CDR3 DNA reads TGTGCCAGTAGTATTAACGAGGATCAGCCCCAGCATTTT.

The table lists this clone with a count of one. The chain combines TRBV19 with TRBJ1-1; D remains ambiguous. Germline-derived CDR1 and CDR2 are LNHDA and SQIVND (reference sequence). V dropped 5 bases and J dropped 4 bases, with 20 bases sitting between them. The CDR3 contains 16 residues. The CDR3 reads CASSPSAARVSTEAFF. The CDR3 region has the DNA TGTGCCAGTAGTCCCTCTGCGGCCCGGGTGAGCACTGAAGCTTTCTTT.

The chain combines TRBV2 with TRBJ1-5; D is unclear. Germline values: CDR1 SNHLY, CDR2 FYNNEI. The V end lost 7 bases, the J end lost 7 bases, and 23 bases lay between the germline ends. CDR3 size: 16 residues. As DNA, the CDR3 is TGTGCCAGCACCTACCCCCGGAACCACGGGTTGCAGCCCCAGCATTTT. Translating gives CASTYPRNHGLQPQHF.

V gene TRBV6-5 combines with J gene TRBJ2-7, with TRBD1 matching 10 bases. The CDR3 runs 14 residues. The J segment lost 3 bases and the V segment lost 7 bases, leaving 6 bases of the junction unmatched. Germline CDR1 and CDR2: MNHEY and SVGAGI. CDR3 DNA sequence: TGTGCCAGCACCAGGGACAGGGGACACTACGAGCAGTACTTC. Residues: CASTRDRGHYEQYF.

This clone was counted a few times. The chain combines TRBV6-6 with TRBJ1-1; 8 bases agree with TRBD1. The trim removed 6 bases at V and 1 base at J, leaving 7 bases unmatched. Germline values: CDR1 MNHNY, CDR2 SVGAGI (reference sequence). The CDR3 spans 15 residues. The CDR3 DNA sequence: TGTGCCAGCAGGGACAGGGCCGCGGGGAACACTGAAGCTTTCTTT. This encodes CASRDRAAGNTEAFF.

The chain employs TRBV6-5 and TRBJ1-5; D possibly corresponds to TRBD1 (6 bases). Trimming took 8 bases from V and 2 from J, leaving 16 bases between them. There are 15 residues in the CDR3. Germline V gives CDR1 MNHEY, CDR2 SVGAGI. DNA for the CDR3: TGTGCCAGCCAAGAACAGGGACTAGGCAATCAGCCCCAGCATTTT. Protein product: CASQEQGLGNQPQHF.